The 18 T cell receptor beta chains in this list originate from one sample, sequenced in a study of CD8 T cells in Susac syndrome. An input of about 0.5 to 1 ug of RNA was subjected to reverse transcription using random hexamers. From the immunoSEQ multiplex PCR reads, TCRdb called clonotypes with MiXCR, one entry per CDR3 protein. The sample shows 210,000 or so distinct CDR3 sequences, about 94% of them seen only once. Sequencing input: CD4+ T cells from PBMCs. The receptors were gathered from a human donor with Susac syndrome.

The V gene is TRBV29-1, the J gene TRBJ2-3; D unresolved. Trimming took 2 bases from V and 2 from J, leaving 11 bases between them. CDR1 is SQVTM, CDR2 ANQGSEA, per germline. The CDR3 contains 14 residues. CDR3 in DNA: TGCAGCGTTGAAACGGGCCTTCACACAGATACGCAGTATTTT. It codes for CSVETGLHTDTQYF.

The chain recombines TRBV12-3 or TRBV12-4 with TRBJ2-1, with 8 positions matching TRBD1. The CDR3 has 18 residues. V shed 4 bases and J 5 bases; nucleotides not matched to a gene: 16. The CDR3: CASSSRQGSQWANNEQFF. In nucleotides, the CDR3 is TGTGCCAGCAGTTCCCGACAGGGGTCACAGTGGGCAAACAATGAGCAGTTCTTC.

The J gene is TRBJ2-1, the V gene TRBV19, with a tentative D call TRBD1 (6 bases). The CDR3 consists of 19 residues. Germline values: CDR1 LNHDA, CDR2 SQIVND (reference sequence). Trimming removed 6 bases at V and 7 bases at J, with 31 bases between. The CDR3 sequence: CASSLIPTGSRAFRNEQFF. The CDR3 bases are TGTGCCAGTAGCCTAATCCCGACAGGCTCGAGGGCCTTTCGGAATGAGCAGTTCTTC.

The rearrangement joins TRBV20-1 to TRBJ1-1; the D is unclear. This CDR3 has 13 amino acids. Germline values: CDR1 DFQATT, CDR2 SNEGSKA (reference sequence). Trimming stripped 7 bases from V and 1 base from J, with 13 bases between. CDR3 loop: CSVERQENTEAFF. The CDR3 nucleotides read TGCAGTGTCGAGAGGCAGGAGAACACTGAAGCTTTCTTT.

In its sample, this clonotype was seen once. The chain couples TRBV6-6 to TRBJ1-1; D is unclear. Germline V CDR1 and CDR2: MNHNY, SVGAGI (reference sequence). With 6 bases removed from V and 0 bases from J, the gap between germline ends came to 8 bases. This CDR3 spans 13 amino acids. The CDR3 sequence is CASRVWLNTEAFF. The CDR3 coding sequence is TGTGCCAGCAGGGTTTGGTTGAACACTGAAGCTTTCTTT.

The chain uses TRBV30 and TRBJ1-5; 8 nucleotides align to TRBD1. Germline-derived CDR1 and CDR2 are GTSNPN and SVGIG (reference sequence). Trimming at V came to 4 bases and at J to 2 bases, leaving 10 bases not matched to a gene. The CDR3 totals 16 residues. This CDR3 reads CAWNPPTGARNQPQHF. The CDR3, as DNA: TGTGCCTGGAATCCACCGACAGGGGCGCGCAATCAGCCCCAGCATTTT.

The chain is built from TRBV30 and TRBJ1-2; 9 positions agree with TRBD1. The CDR3 extends over 14 amino acids. The germline V gene encodes CDR1 GTSNPN and CDR2 SVGIG (reference sequence). V was clipped by 7 bases and J by 6 bases; unmatched bases: 12. CDR3 DNA: TGTGCCTCAACCTGGGACAGGGTCTCGAATGGCTACACCTTC. Its translation is CASTWDRVSNGYTF.

The chain employs TRBV28 and TRBJ1-2; D remains ambiguous. This CDR3 has 15 residues. CDR1 MDHEN and CDR2 SYDVKM come from the germline V gene. The V end was cut by 5 bases, the J end by 3 bases, with 16 bases between. The CDR3 sequence is CASSTGPTTDYGYTF. As DNA, the CDR3 is TGTGCCAGCAGTACTGGGCCAACCACTGACTATGGCTACACCTTC.

The gene calls are TRBV5-1 and TRBJ1-2, with D maybe TRBD1 (5 bases). The CDR3 is made up of 14 amino acids. Germline V lookup: CDR1 SGHRS, CDR2 YFSETQ. Trimming shortened V by 2 bases and J by 8 bases, and 16 bases separated the two germline ends. The CDR3 DNA reads TGCGCCAGCAGCTTCGAGGGGTCTGCCCAAGGCTACACCTTC. It codes for CASSFEGSAQGYTF.

In its sample, this clonotype was seen once. The rearrangement uses TRBV20-1 and TRBJ2-3; 10 positions agree with TRBD2. The CDR3 sequence is 15 residues long. V shed 5 bases, J shed 0 bases, and the junction held 5 bases outside the gene matches. CDR1 is DFQATT, CDR2 SNEGSKA, per germline (reference sequence). Here the CDR3 reads CSAALAGDSTDTQYF. The CDR3 DNA sequence: TGCAGTGCTGCCCTAGCGGGGGACAGCACAGATACGCAGTATTTT.

The V call is TRBV30, the J call TRBJ2-7, with D unclear. The CDR3 extends over 12 amino acids. The V end was cut by 1 base, the J end by 2 bases, with 6 bases between. Germline assignment: CDR1 GTSNPN and CDR2 SVGIG (reference sequence). The chain's CDR3 is CAWSASTYEQYF. CDR3 coding DNA: TGTGCCTGGAGTGCATCGACCTACGAGCAGTACTTC.

The chain recombines TRBV7-2 with TRBJ2-7; perhaps D is TRBD1 or TRBD2 (5 bases each). With 7 bases removed from V and 3 bases from J, the gap between germline ends came to 13 bases. Per germline, CDR1 SGHTA and CDR2 FQGNSA. This CDR3 spans 13 amino acids. The CDR3: CASNPQRGYEQYF. The DNA for the CDR3 is TGTGCCAGCAACCCCCAGAGGGGCTACGAGCAGTACTTC.

The V call is TRBV19, the J call TRBJ2-1; tentatively, D is TRBD1 (6 bases). The CDR3 runs to 12 residues. The ends were cut back, 2 bases at V and 9 bases at J, with 8 bases in the middle. From germline, CDR1 is LNHDA and CDR2 SQIVND (reference sequence). In DNA, the CDR3 is TGTGCCAGTAGTATATCCAGGGGTGAGCAGTTCTTC. Encoded protein: CASSISRGEQFF.

This clonotype was picked up one time. This sequence joins TRBV4-2 and TRBJ2-2; D is possibly TRBD1 or TRBD2 (5 bases each). The germline CDR1 and CDR2 sequences are LGHNA and YNFKEQ. The V end was cut by 7 bases, the J end by 3 bases, with 12 bases between. This CDR3 region has 14 residues. The CDR3 loop is CASTGTLDTGELFF. The DNA of the CDR3 is TGTGCCAGCACCGGGACCCTCGACACCGGGGAGCTGTTTTTT.

This chain uses TRBV30 with TRBJ1-2, with 9 bases lining up with TRBD1. Germline V gene lookup returns CDR1 GTSNPN and CDR2 SVGIG (reference sequence). Germline trimming cut 3 bases from V and 5 bases from J; bases unmatched to any gene: 10. This CDR3 has 15 amino acids. The CDR3 nucleotides read TGTGCCTGGAGGGAAAGTCCCGGGACAGGGTATGGCTACACCTTC. Protein: CAWRESPGTGYGYTF. Complete variable domain (other parts from reference TRBV30 and TRBJ1-2): SQTIHQWPATLVQPVGSPLSLECTVEGTSNPNLYWYRQAAGRGLQLLFYSVGIGQISSEVPQNLSASRPQDRQFILSSKKLLLSDSGFYLCAWRESPGTGYGYTFGSGTRLTVV.

The V call is TRBV6-2 or TRBV6-3, the J call TRBJ2-3; a weak D match, TRBD2 (6 bases). V lost 8 bases and J 1 base, leaving 19 bases between the germline ends. This CDR3 has 16 residues. Germline assignment: CDR1 MNHEY and CDR2 SVGEGT. CDR3 protein: CASGLRDSLRTDTQYF. The CDR3 nucleotides are TGTGCCAGCGGACTCCGGGACTCCCTCCGCACAGATACGCAGTATTTT.

The chain is built from TRBV5-1 and TRBJ1-5; the match to TRBD1 covers 8 bases. The CDR3 consists of 17 residues. Germline V gene data show CDR1 as SGHRS and CDR2 as YFSETQ. With V trimmed by 4 bases and J by 1 base, 10 bases remained unmatched. The CDR3 DNA reads as TGCGCCAGCAGCCAGGAGCCGACAGGGGACAGCAATCAGCCCCAGCATTTT. It is translated as CASSQEPTGDSNQPQHF.

This clonotype appeared a single time. The gene calls are TRBV20-1 and TRBJ2-7; D is unresolved. CDR1 is DFQATT, CDR2 SNEGSKA, per germline (reference sequence). Trimming took 2 bases from V and 2 from J, leaving 7 bases between them. The CDR3 covers 12 residues. DNA for the CDR3: TGCAGTGCTAGAACGGCTACCTACGAGCAGTACTTC. The encoded protein is CSARTATYEQYF.